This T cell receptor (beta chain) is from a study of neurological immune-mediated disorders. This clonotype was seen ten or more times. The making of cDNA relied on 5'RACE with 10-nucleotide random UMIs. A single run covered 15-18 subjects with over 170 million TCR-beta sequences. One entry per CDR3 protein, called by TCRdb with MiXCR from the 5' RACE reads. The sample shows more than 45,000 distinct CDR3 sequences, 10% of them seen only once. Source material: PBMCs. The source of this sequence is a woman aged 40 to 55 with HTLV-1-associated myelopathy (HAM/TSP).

This CDR3 reads CASSDGTAKNIQYF. The CDR3 DNA is TGTGCCAGCAGTGATGGGACAGCCAAAAACATTCAGTACTTC. V is TRBV25-1 and J is TRBJ2-4; D is possibly TRBD1 or TRBD2 (5 bases each). Trimming left V 3 bases short and J 0 bases short, with 6 bases between. Germline CDR1 reads MGHDK; CDR2 reads SYGVNS. The CDR3 has 14 residues.